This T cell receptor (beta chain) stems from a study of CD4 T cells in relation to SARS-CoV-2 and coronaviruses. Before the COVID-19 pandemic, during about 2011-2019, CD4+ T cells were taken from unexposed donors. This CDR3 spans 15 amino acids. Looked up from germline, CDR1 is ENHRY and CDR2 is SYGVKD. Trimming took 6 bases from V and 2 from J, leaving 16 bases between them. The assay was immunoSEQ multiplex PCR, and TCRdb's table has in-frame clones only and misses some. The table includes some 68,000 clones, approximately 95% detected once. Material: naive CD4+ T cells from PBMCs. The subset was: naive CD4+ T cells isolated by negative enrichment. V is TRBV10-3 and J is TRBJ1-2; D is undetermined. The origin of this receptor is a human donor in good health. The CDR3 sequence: CAISGTDRGNYGYTF. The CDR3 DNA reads TGTGCCATCAGCGGCACGGACCGGGGAAACTATGGCTACACCTTC.